A single T cell receptor beta chain is shown here with its context. It lacks a known antigen. Qualities for individual bases were not recorded, and no much larger clone is one base off. The record originates from a study of shared T cell receptors in the human thymus (dated by TCRdb to about 2021). Background on the whole study: The study examined how the human thymus generates shared, self-reactive T-cell receptor alpha chains.

The germline V and J ends show losses of 4 bases and 2 bases respectively, and no gene match explains 14 bases of the junction. For CDR1 and CDR2, the germline V gene lists SGHDN and FVKESK. Including cysteine and phenylalanine, the CDR3 has 17 amino acids. The only DNA kept is the CDR3, 51 bases in frame from the first base. Libraries were constructed by the immunoSEQ multiplex PCR assay. TCRdb took this table from immuneACCESS and kept in-frame rearrangements with V and J called. Such tables lack part of the clones; where checked against another copy, unresolved V genes explain under half of the gap, and the rest is unexplained. This sample holds some 700,000 clones; 88% were observed only once. The top ten hold 0.0095% to 0.012% of the sample. These data were also filed under a second study, of human thymus T cells. The second study's authors report: The donors were immunologically healthy infants in Finland who had open corrective cardiac surgery for congenital heart defects. Thymus tissue was obtained as surgical resects removed during corrective cardiac surgery. V and J gene segment usage appeared biased in both thymic and peripheral blood repertoires. The related research reported highly overlapping thymic TCR repertoires among unrelated individuals. TCR alpha and beta repertoires from roughly eight infant thymus samples and four related peripheral blood samples were characterized in the study. Donor ages ranged from about 7 to 244 days, and the cohort comprised roughly six male and a couple of female infants. After being mechanically released from the tissue, thymocytes were kept at -70 degrees C in pellets of about 8.5-30 million cells. Genomic DNA was extracted from frozen cell pellets with a QIAsymphony instrument. TCRB and TCRAD loci were amplified from a standardized quantity of quality-controlled genomic DNA using the immunoSEQ multiplex PCR assay. Amplicons spanned the V(D)J region at a length sufficient to cover the CDR3 and identify V and J genes. Through the commercial immunoSEQ service, the amplicons were sequenced on an Illumina platform. Primer bias and sequencing errors were corrected as previously described, and TCRAD and TCRB were defined on the basis of the IMGT database. Analysis of the repertoires was done with immunoSEQ Analyzer 3.0 and VDJTools and included basic statistics, V/J segment usage, diversity estimates, rarefaction and pairwise overlap. To estimate diversity, the Chao1, ChaoE, Efron-Thisted, Shannon and inverse Simpson indices were applied, and diversity was also estimated on datasets down-sampled to the smallest sample. Repertoire overlap was assessed by strict matching of CDR3 nucleotide sequence, V gene and J gene, and clustering was done by Jaccard-based multidimensional scaling. Thymus samples yielded on average around 800,000 unique TCRB clonotypes, compared with 80,000 to 95,000 from blood samples.

The sequence was collected from a boy younger than two with a congenital heart defect. Donor details come from another sample of the same person, matched by shared clones. The chain employs TRBV14 and TRBJ2-7, with 7 bases in between that match TRBD1. The source material was thymocytes. The CDR3 corresponds to CASSPPGQDRFPYEQYF. The DNA is as follows: TGTGCCAGCAGCCCCCCTGGGCAGGACAGGTTCCCCTACGAGCAGTACTTC.